This record covers a single T cell receptor (beta chain). Antigen unknown. The data originate from a study of CD8+ T cells in alopecia areata. General study points: Tofacitinib significantly reduced both scalp clonality and expanded CD8+ clones among the top 100.

The CDR3 covers 17 residues. The junction had 7 bases not matched to a gene; V was cut back by 1 base and J by 4 bases. CDR1 and CDR2 from the germline V gene are SGHTA and FQGNSA. Treatment given: oral pan-JAK inhibitor, 5-10 mg twice daily. Sequencing templates came from extracted RNA that was reverse transcribed into cDNA. The assay was immunoSEQ multiplex PCR, and TCRdb's table has in-frame clones only and misses some. The data hold over 150,000 clones, with more than 45% observed a single time. The chain recombines TRBV7-2 with TRBJ2-5; the match to TRBD2 covers 12 bases. The source of this sequence is a human donor with alopecia areata. Here the sequenced sample was CD4+ T cells sorted from blood, taken at week 24, from a patient treated with tofacitinib. The CDR3 sequence is CASSLGASGGVVETQYF. For the CDR3, the DNA is TGTGCCAGCAGCTTAGGGGCTAGCGGGGGGGTAGTAGAGACCCAGTACTTC.